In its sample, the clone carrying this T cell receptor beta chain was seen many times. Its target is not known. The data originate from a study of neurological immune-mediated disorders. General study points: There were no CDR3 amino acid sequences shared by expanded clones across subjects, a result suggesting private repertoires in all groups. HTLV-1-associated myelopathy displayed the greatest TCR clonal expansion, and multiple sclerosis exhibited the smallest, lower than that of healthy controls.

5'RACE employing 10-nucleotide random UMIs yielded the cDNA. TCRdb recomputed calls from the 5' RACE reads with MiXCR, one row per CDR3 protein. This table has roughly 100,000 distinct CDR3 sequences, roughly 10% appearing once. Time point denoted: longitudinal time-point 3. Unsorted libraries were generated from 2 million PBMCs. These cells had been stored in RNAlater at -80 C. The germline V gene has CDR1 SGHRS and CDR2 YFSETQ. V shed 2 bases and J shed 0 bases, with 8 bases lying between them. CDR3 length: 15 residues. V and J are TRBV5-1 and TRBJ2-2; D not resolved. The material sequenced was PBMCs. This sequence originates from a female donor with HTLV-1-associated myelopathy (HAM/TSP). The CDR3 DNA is TGCGCCAGCAGCTTAGCATACCCGAACACCGGGGAGCTGTTTTTT. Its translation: CASSLAYPNTGELFF.